Shown below are 12 T cell receptor beta chains from a single sample sequenced in a study of blood T cell repertoires in COVID-19. The repertoire was sequenced with immunoSEQ multiplex PCR; TCRdb's copy has only in-frame clones and lacks some. The sample holds roughly 56,000 clones, 85% to 95% seen once. The sequenced material came from peripheral blood. The source of these receptors is a man aged 50 or older with active COVID-19.

The V call is TRBV15, the J call TRBJ2-7; the D is unclear. The length of the CDR3 is 12 residues. The germline gives CDR1 LNHNV, CDR2 YYDKDF (reference sequence). Trimming cost V 1 base and J 6 bases, with 7 bases left between them. In DNA form, the CDR3 reads TGTGCCACCAGCAGAGTAAACGGCGAGCAGTACTTC. It is translated as CATSRVNGEQYF.

The DNA of the CDR3 is TGTGCCTGGAGTCAACGTGGACACGGCTACTACGAGCAGTACTTC. Translation: CAWSQRGHGYYEQYF. V is TRBV30 and J is TRBJ2-7, with D perhaps matching TRBD1 (5 bases). Per germline, CDR1 GTSNPN and CDR2 SVGIG (reference sequence). V lost 2 bases and J 3 bases, leaving 17 bases between the germline ends. The CDR3 is 15 amino acids.

The gene calls are TRBV6-1 and TRBJ1-2; perhaps TRBD1 as D (6 bases). V was shortened by 2 bases and J by 5 bases, with 9 bases between the two germline ends. Germline CDR1 MNHNS, CDR2 SASEGT. The CDR3 loop spans 13 amino acids. CDR3 DNA sequence: TGTGCCAGCAGTGAATTTGGACAGTATGGCTACACCTTC. This sequence encodes CASSEFGQYGYTF.

This clone came up once. The gene calls are TRBV5-1 and TRBJ2-3, with TRBD2 matching over 8 bases. Germline V lookup: CDR1 SGHRS, CDR2 YFSETQ. The CDR3 runs 17 residues. Unmatched junction bases numbered 10, after V lost 4 bases and J lost 0 bases. Here the CDR3 DNA reads TGCGCCAGCAGCCACAAACTACTAGCGGCTAGCACAGATACGCAGTATTTT. This translates into CASSHKLLAASTDTQYF. Full variable domain (remainder filled in from reference TRBV5-1 and TRBJ2-3): KAGVTQTPRYLIKTRGQQVTLSCSPISGHRSVSWYQQTPGQGLQFLFEYFSETQRNKGNFPGRFSGRQFSNSRSEMNVSTLELGDSALYLCASSHKLLAASTDTQYFGPGTRLTVL.

V usage is TRBV25-1 and J usage is TRBJ1-5, with TRBD1 matching 8 bases. V was pared by 4 bases and J by 6 bases, with 2 bases of the junction left unmatched. Germline-derived CDR1 and CDR2 are MGHDK and SYGVNS. This CDR3 is 13 amino acids long. CDR3 residues: CASSVTGGQPQHF. The CDR3 nucleotides read TGTGCCAGCAGTGTAACAGGGGGTCAGCCCCAGCATTTT.

The chain couples TRBV28 to TRBJ2-3; D might be TRBD1 (6 bases). The CDR3 consists of 17 residues. CDR1 and CDR2 (germline): MDHEN, SYDVKM. V was clipped by 4 bases and J by 4 bases, with 21 bases between them. The CDR3 sequence: CASSWGPGPTSSDTQYF. The CDR3 DNA follows: TGTGCCAGCAGTTGGGGGCCCGGACCAACCTCTTCAGATACGCAGTATTTT.

This chain connects TRBV20-1 to TRBJ1-2; TRBD1 matches 7 bases. The length of the CDR3 is 14 residues. Unmatched junction bases numbered 5, after V lost 3 bases and J lost 1 base. CDR1 and CDR2 (germline): DFQATT, SNEGSKA (reference sequence). Written as DNA, the CDR3 is TGCAGTGCTAGTACCGGGACAGATAACTATGGCTACACCTTC. It is translated as CSASTGTDNYGYTF.

This clone was detected a few times. The junction shows a germline mismatch at one end, possibly a read error. V usage is TRBV7-7 and J usage is TRBJ2-3; D perhaps matches TRBD1 (6 bases). The CDR3 loop spans 12 amino acids. Germline CDR1 reads SSHAT; CDR2 reads FNYEAQ (reference sequence). CDR3: CASSFEGGTQYF. The CDR3 region has the DNA TGTGCTAGCAGCTTTGAAGGGGGTACGCAGTATTTT.

J is TRBJ2-5 and V is TRBV6-2 or TRBV6-3, with D uncertain. This CDR3 has 16 residues. CDR1 and CDR2 from the germline V gene are MNHEY and SVGEGT. With 2 bases removed from V and 0 bases from J, the gap between germline ends came to 13 bases. The CDR3 loop reads CASSYPSWAHQETQYF. CDR3 sequence (DNA): TGTGCCAGCAGTTACCCCTCGTGGGCGCACCAAGAGACCCAGTACTTC.

V and J are TRBV6-1 and TRBJ2-6, with unresolved D. CDR3 size: 15 residues. V lost 5 bases and J lost 0, with 8 bases in between. Germline V gives CDR1 MNHNS, CDR2 SASEGT. CDR3 loop: CASSLSGSGANVLTF. The CDR3 bases are TGTGCCAGCAGTTTATCGGGCTCTGGGGCCAACGTCCTGACTTTC.

This sequence joins TRBV30 and TRBJ1-6; TRBD1 matches 7 bases. The CDR3 spans 14 residues. V lost 1 base, J lost 7 bases, and 4 bases stayed unmatched. Germline CDR1 reads GTSNPN; CDR2 reads SVGIG (reference sequence). The CDR3 coding sequence is TGTGCCTGGAGTGGACAGGGCGAGAATTCACCCCTCCACTTT. Amino acids: CAWSGQGENSPLHF. Full variable domain (remainder filled in from reference TRBV30 and TRBJ1-6): SQTIHQWPATLVQPVGSPLSLECTVEGTSNPNLYWYRQAAGRGLQLLFYSVGIGQISSEVPQNLSASRPQDRQFILSSKKLLLSDSGFYLCAWSGQGENSPLHFGNGTRLTVT.

This chain uses TRBV5-1 with TRBJ2-3; 8 bases line up with TRBD2. This CDR3 is built from 14 residues. V lost 4 bases and J lost 6; bases outside the gene matches: 7. Germline assignment: CDR1 SGHRS and CDR2 YFSETQ. The CDR3 nucleotides read TGCGCCAGCAGCCCGGCCCCGGGAGGGGATACGCAGTATTTT. Its translation: CASSPAPGGDTQYF.